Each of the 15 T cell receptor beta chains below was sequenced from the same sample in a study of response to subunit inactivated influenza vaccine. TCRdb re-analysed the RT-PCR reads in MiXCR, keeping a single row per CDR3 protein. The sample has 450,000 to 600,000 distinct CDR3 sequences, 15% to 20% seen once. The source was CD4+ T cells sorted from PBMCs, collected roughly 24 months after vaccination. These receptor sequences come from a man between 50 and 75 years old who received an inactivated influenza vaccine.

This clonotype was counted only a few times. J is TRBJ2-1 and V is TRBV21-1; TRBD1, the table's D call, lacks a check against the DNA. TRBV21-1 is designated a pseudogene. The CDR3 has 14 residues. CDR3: CASSKGREPNEQFF. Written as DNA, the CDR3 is TGTGCCAGCAGCAAAGGCAGGGAGCCGAATGAGCAGTTCTTC.

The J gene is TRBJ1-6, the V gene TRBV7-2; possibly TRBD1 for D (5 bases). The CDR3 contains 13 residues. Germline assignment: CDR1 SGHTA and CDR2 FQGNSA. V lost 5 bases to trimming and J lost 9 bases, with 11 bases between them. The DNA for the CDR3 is TGTGCCAGCAGCCGGGACGTTTTTTCACCCCTCCACTTT. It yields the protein CASSRDVFSPLHF.

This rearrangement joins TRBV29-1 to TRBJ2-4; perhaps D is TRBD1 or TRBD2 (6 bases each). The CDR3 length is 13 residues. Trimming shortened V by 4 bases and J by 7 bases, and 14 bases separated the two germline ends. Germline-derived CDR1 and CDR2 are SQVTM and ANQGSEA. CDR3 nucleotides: TGCAGCGTTGCGGGGGAAGGGGGGAACATTCAGTACTTC. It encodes CSVAGEGGNIQYF.

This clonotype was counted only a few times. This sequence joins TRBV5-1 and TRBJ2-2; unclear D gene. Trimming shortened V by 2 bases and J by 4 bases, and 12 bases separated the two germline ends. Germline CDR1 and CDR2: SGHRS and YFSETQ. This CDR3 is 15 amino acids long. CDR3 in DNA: TGCGCCAGCAGCTTCGTCGGCGGTTCCACCGGGGAGCTGTTTTTT. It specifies CASSFVGGSTGELFF.

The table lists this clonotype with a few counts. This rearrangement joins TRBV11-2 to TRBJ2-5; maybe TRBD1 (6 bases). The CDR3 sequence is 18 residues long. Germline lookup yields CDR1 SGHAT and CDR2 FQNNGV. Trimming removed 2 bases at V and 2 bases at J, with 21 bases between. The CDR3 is CASSLPLTGKYRQETQYF. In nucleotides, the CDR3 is TGTGCCAGCAGCTTACCATTAACAGGGAAGTATCGACAAGAGACCCAGTACTTC.

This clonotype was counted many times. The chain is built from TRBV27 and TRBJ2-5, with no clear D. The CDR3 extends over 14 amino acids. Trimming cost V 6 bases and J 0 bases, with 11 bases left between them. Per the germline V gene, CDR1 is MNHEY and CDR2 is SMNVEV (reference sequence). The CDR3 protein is CASRALKYQETQYF. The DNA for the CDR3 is TGTGCCAGCAGAGCTCTTAAGTACCAAGAGACCCAGTACTTC.

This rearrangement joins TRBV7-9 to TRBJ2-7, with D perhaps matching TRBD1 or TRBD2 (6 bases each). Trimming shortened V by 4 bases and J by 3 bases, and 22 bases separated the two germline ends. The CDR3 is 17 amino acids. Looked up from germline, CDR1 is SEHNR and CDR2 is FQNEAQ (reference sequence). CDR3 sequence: CASSSDWIAGQNYEQYF. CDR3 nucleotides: TGTGCCAGCAGCTCAGATTGGATCGCGGGACAAAACTACGAGCAGTACTTC.

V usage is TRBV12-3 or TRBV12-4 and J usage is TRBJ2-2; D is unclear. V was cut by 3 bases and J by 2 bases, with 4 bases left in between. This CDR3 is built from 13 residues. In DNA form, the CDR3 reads TGTGCCAGCAGTTTCATCAACACCGGGGAGCTGTTTTTT. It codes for CASSFINTGELFF.

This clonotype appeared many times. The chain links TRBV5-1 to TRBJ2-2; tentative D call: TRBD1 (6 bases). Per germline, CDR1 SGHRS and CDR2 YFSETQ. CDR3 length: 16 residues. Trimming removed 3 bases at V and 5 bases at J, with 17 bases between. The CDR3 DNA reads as TGCGCCAGCAGCTCATCCCCGGGCCAGGGGACCGGGGAGCTGTTTTTT. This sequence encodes CASSSSPGQGTGELFF.

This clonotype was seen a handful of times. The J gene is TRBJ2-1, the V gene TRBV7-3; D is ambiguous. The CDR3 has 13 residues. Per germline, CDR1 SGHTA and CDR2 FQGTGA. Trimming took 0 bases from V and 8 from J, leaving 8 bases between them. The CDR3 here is CASSLTVWDEQFF. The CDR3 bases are TGTGCCAGCAGCTTAACGGTGTGGGATGAGCAGTTCTTC.

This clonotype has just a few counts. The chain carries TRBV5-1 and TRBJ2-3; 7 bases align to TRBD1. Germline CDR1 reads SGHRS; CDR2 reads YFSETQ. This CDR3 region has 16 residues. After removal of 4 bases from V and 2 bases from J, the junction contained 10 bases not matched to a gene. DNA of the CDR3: TGCGCCAGCAGCGACCGGGACAGAACCTTCACAGATACGCAGTATTTT. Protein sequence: CASSDRDRTFTDTQYF.

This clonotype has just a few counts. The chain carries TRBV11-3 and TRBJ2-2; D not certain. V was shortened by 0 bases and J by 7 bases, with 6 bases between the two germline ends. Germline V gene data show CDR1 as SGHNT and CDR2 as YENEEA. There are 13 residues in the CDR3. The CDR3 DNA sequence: TGTGCCAGCAGCTTAGAAGGTGGCGGGGAGCTGTTTTTT. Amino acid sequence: CASSLEGGGELFF. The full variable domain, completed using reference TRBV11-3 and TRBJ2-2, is EAGVVQSPRYKIIEKKQPVAFWCNPISGHNTLYWYLQNLGQGPELLIRYENEEAVDDSQLPKDRFSAERLKGVDSTLKIQPAELGDSAVYLCASSLEGGGELFFGEGSRLTVL.

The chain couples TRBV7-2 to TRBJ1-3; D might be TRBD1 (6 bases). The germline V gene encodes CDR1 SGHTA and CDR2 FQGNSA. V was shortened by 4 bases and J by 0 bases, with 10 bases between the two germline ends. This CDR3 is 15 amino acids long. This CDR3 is CASSSTGHSGNTIYF. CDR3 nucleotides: TGTGCCAGCAGCTCGACAGGACACTCTGGAAACACCATATATTTT.

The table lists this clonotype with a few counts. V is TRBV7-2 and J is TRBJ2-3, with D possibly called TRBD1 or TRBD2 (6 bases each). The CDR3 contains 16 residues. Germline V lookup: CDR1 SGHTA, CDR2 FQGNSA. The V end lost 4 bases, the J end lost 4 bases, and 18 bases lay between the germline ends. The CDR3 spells CASSYSPGAVADTQYF. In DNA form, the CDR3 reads TGTGCCAGCAGCTACTCTCCGGGGGCGGTGGCAGATACGCAGTATTTT.

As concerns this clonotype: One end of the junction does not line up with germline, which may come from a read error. The CDR3, as DNA: TGTGCTAGCAGCCCCCGGACAGGTCTCCAGTCGGAGACCCAGTACTTC. Amino acids: CASSPRTGLQSETQYF. V and J are TRBV7-7 and TRBJ2-5; TRBD1 aligns across 7 bases. The germline V gene has CDR1 SSHAT and CDR2 FNYEAQ (reference sequence). This CDR3 comprises 16 residues.